Listed here are 14 T cell receptor beta chains from one sample, sequenced in a study of T cell changes during pregnancy in multiple sclerosis. Libraries were prepared by immunoSEQ multiplex PCR; TCRdb keeps only in-frame clonotypes and omits some of them. In the table there are tens of thousands of clones, approximately 90% of which are singletons. The input for sequencing was CD4+ T cells from peripheral blood mononuclear cells, taken in the second trimester of pregnancy. These receptors all stem from a female donor with multiple sclerosis, enrolled in a pregnancy study.

The rearrangement joins TRBV28 to TRBJ2-7; possible D gene TRBD2, 6 bases. Germline CDR1 and CDR2: MDHEN and SYDVKM. V was shortened by 7 bases and J by 4 bases, with 11 bases between the two germline ends. The CDR3 consists of 12 residues. The CDR3 sequence is CASMLAGYEQYF. DNA of the CDR3: TGTGCCAGCATGTTGGCGGGGTACGAGCAGTACTTC. Supplemented by reference TRBV28 and TRBJ2-7, the full variable domain reads DVKVTQSSRYLVKRTGEKVFLECVQDMDHENMFWYRQDPGLGLRLIYFSYDVKMKEKGDIPEGYSVSREKKERFSLILESASTNQTSMYLCASMLAGYEQYFGPGTRLTVT.

The V gene is TRBV11-2, the J gene TRBJ1-2; D is perhaps TRBD1 (6 bases). This CDR3 has 14 amino acids. Germline-derived CDR1 and CDR2 are SGHAT and FQNNGV. The V end lost 4 bases, the J end lost 3 bases, and 12 bases lay between the germline ends. CDR3 DNA: TGTGCCAGCAGCTCTGTTTACAGGGACTATGGCTACACCTTC. Amino acids: CASSSVYRDYGYTF.

The rearrangement uses TRBV18 and TRBJ2-5; the match to TRBD2 covers 10 bases. Germline CDR1 and CDR2: KGHSH and LQKENI. J gave up 2 bases and V 3 bases, and 12 bases lay outside the gene matches. This CDR3 has 18 amino acids. CDR3 nucleotides: TGTGCCAGCTCACCCCCCTTCCCCCCACTAGCGGGACAAGAGACCCAGTACTTC. Protein product: CASSPPFPPLAGQETQYF.

This clone has only one observation. The chain's CDR3 is CASSEGDVILGHSNQPQHF. As DNA, the CDR3 is TGTGCCAGCAGTGAGGGGGACGTTATTCTTGGGCATAGCAATCAGCCCCAGCATTTT. The V call is TRBV28, the J call TRBJ1-5, with a possible D match to TRBD1 (6 bases). The ends were cut back, 5 bases at V and 0 bases at J, with 23 bases in the middle. The CDR3 length is 19 residues. Germline lookup yields CDR1 MDHEN and CDR2 SYDVKM.

This clone has just one count. This chain joins TRBV18 and TRBJ1-1; possible D gene TRBD1, 5 bases. The CDR3 loop spans 15 amino acids. Germline CDR1 is KGHSH and CDR2 is LQKENI. Trimming removed 2 bases from V and 3 bases from J, with 13 bases in between. The CDR3 DNA reads as TGTGCCAGCTCACCAAAGACGGGGGGGTACACTGAAGCTTTCTTT. This encodes CASSPKTGGYTEAFF. The variable domain in full, with the rest retrieved from reference TRBV18 and TRBJ1-1, is NAGVMQNPRHLVRRRGQEARLRCSPMKGHSHVYWYRQLPEEGLKFMVYLQKENIIDESGMPKERFSAEFPKEGPSILRIQQVVRGDSAAYFCASSPKTGGYTEAFFGQGTRLTVV.

Here the CDR3 DNA reads TGCGCCAGCAGCTCACAGGGGGCGTCAGACTATGGCTACACCTTC. As protein: CASSSQGASDYGYTF. V is TRBV5-1 and J is TRBJ1-2; 9 bases fit TRBD1. J gave up 3 bases and V 3 bases, and 6 bases lay outside the gene matches. Germline-derived CDR1 and CDR2 are SGHRS and YFSETQ. This CDR3 region has 15 residues.

The rearrangement uses TRBV15 and TRBJ2-3, with TRBD2 matching over 12 bases. Germline CDR1 and CDR2: LNHNV and YYDKDF (reference sequence). V shed 3 bases, J shed 3 bases, and the junction held 4 bases outside the gene matches. The CDR3 contains 16 residues. CDR3 sequence reads: CATSSLTSGRTDTQYF. CDR3 coding DNA: TGTGCCACCAGCAGCTTGACTAGCGGGAGAACAGATACGCAGTATTTT.

V is TRBV6-1 and J is TRBJ1-2, with D maybe TRBD1 (6 bases). This CDR3 is built from 15 residues. V was shortened by 7 bases and J by 8 bases, with 23 bases between the two germline ends. Germline V lookup: CDR1 MNHNS, CDR2 SASEGT. This chain's CDR3 is CASIPPGAGRDGYTF. As DNA, the CDR3 is TGTGCCAGCATACCCCCAGGGGCAGGGAGAGACGGCTACACCTTC.

This chain links TRBV19 with TRBJ2-7; a weak D match, TRBD2 (5 bases). V dropped 5 bases and J dropped 5 bases, with 22 bases sitting between them. The CDR3 loop spans 16 amino acids. CDR1 and CDR2 from the germline V gene are LNHDA and SQIVND (reference sequence). In DNA, the CDR3 is TGTGCCAGTAGTGCGGCGGGTTGGACCTCTCGCCACGAGCAGTACTTC. Translated: CASSAAGWTSRHEQYF.

V and J are TRBV5-6 and TRBJ2-3, with D possibly being TRBD1 (6 bases). The V end lost 3 bases, the J end lost 1 base, and 15 bases lay between the germline ends. Germline CDR1 reads SGHDT; CDR2 reads YYEEEE. This CDR3 comprises 16 residues. The CDR3: CASSSNGQFRTDTQYF. The CDR3, as DNA: TGTGCCAGCAGCTCAAATGGACAGTTCCGCACAGATACGCAGTATTTT.

This sequence joins TRBV28 and TRBJ1-2; the match to TRBD1 covers 7 bases. J lost 0 bases, V lost 3 bases, and 4 bases had no gene match. The length of the CDR3 is 15 residues. Germline CDR1 MDHEN, CDR2 SYDVKM. The CDR3 nucleotides read TGTGCCAGCAGTTTGTGGGACAGACCTAACTATGGCTACACCTTC. This encodes CASSLWDRPNYGYTF.

This clone came up a few times. V usage is TRBV28 and J usage is TRBJ2-7; tentatively, D is TRBD2 (5 bases). This CDR3 has 15 residues. Looked up from germline, CDR1 is MDHEN and CDR2 is SYDVKM. Trimming took 4 bases from V and 6 from J, leaving 19 bases between them. The CDR3 here is CASSSGRGPRGEQYF. CDR3 bases: TGTGCCAGCAGTTCGGGTCGAGGGCCCCGAGGCGAGCAGTACTTC.

The V gene is TRBV6-5, the J gene TRBJ2-2, with 9 positions matching TRBD1. Losses at the gene ends were 5 bases for V and 6 bases for J; bases not matched to a gene: 4. This CDR3 contains 14 residues. Germline loops: CDR1 MNHEY, CDR2 SVGAGI. The CDR3 sequence is CASSTNRGPGELFF. Written as DNA, the CDR3 is TGTGCCAGCAGTACCAACAGGGGGCCCGGGGAGCTGTTTTTT.

The chain links TRBV19 to TRBJ1-1; the match to TRBD1 covers 7 bases. J was trimmed by 0 bases and V by 7 bases; bases with no gene match: 8. The CDR3 loop spans 15 amino acids. CDR1 is LNHDA and CDR2 is SQIVND in the germline V gene (reference sequence). CDR3 in DNA: TGTGCCAGTAAGAAGGCAGGGGGTGTGAACACTGAAGCTTTCTTT. It codes for CASKKAGGVNTEAFF.